One and the same sample provided the 32 T cell receptor beta chains below, sequenced in a study of Ad26.COV2.S vaccination and SARS-CoV-2 variants. Clones were sequenced by immunoSEQ multiplex PCR, and TCRdb holds only the in-frame ones, with some missing. The sample contains a few hundred thousand clones, around 89% of which appear only once. Regarding treatment: some 19 received Ad26.COV2.S at low or high dose, single or two shots; 5 received placebo; per-sample allocation not given. Vaccine and placebo recipients were sampled on day 63 after the first injection. Here the sequenced sample was peripheral blood, taken in a trial of Ad26.COV2.S vaccine versus placebo. The origin of the receptors is a person between 18 and 65 years old who received the Ad26.COV2.S COVID-19 vaccine or a placebo.

CDR3 nucleotide sequence: TGTGCCAGCAGTCCCGGGACAACGGAAGCTTTCTTT. Translation: CASSPGTTEAFF. The chain couples TRBV7-9 to TRBJ1-1; TRBD1 is a possible D gene (6 bases). V was shortened by 6 bases and J by 8 bases, with 13 bases between the two germline ends. The CDR3 covers 12 residues. The germline gives CDR1 SEHNR, CDR2 FQNEAQ (reference sequence).

Only one count was recorded for this clone. The rearrangement joins TRBV6-5 to TRBJ2-2; D unresolved. Trimming shortened V by 11 bases and J by 1 base, and 5 bases separated the two germline ends. The CDR3 contains 11 residues. Germline assignment: CDR1 MNHEY and CDR2 SVGAGI. The CDR3 loop reads CAAGNTGELFF. For the CDR3, the DNA is TGTGCCGCCGGGAACACCGGGGAGCTGTTTTTT.

V usage is TRBV5-1 and J usage is TRBJ1-1, with D unclear. Trimming pared 0 bases from V and 4 bases from J, leaving 16 bases between. Germline CDR1 SGHRS, CDR2 YFSETQ. This CDR3 has 16 amino acids. As DNA, the CDR3 is TGCGCCAGCAGCTTGGGTCCAGGCGCTTTTGGCACTGAAGCTTTCTTT. Translating it yields CASSLGPGAFGTEAFF.

The chain employs TRBV12-5 and TRBJ2-1, with D perhaps TRBD2 (5 bases). This CDR3 is built from 12 residues. Trimming took 4 bases from V and 6 from J, leaving 7 bases between them. Germline V CDR1 and CDR2: LGHNT, FRNRAP. DNA of the CDR3: TGTGCTAGTGGTTGGGAGAGCAATGAGCAGTTCTTC. Translated, it gives CASGWESNEQFF.

J is TRBJ2-1 and V is TRBV30; D is undetermined. Germline V CDR1 and CDR2: GTSNPN, SVGIG (reference sequence). V lost 0 bases to trimming and J lost 5 bases, with 8 bases between them. The CDR3 extends over 13 amino acids. The CDR3 spells CAWSVAGNNEQFF. The DNA of the CDR3 is TGTGCCTGGAGTGTAGCAGGAAACAATGAGCAGTTCTTC.

This chain connects TRBV28 to TRBJ2-5, with D perhaps matching TRBD2 (7 bases). In germline, CDR1 is MDHEN, CDR2 SYDVKM. The V end lost 5 bases, the J end lost 2 bases, and 9 bases lay between the germline ends. The CDR3 contains 13 residues. CDR3 protein: CASSRGAQETQYF. For the CDR3, the DNA is TGTGCCAGCAGTCGGGGGGCACAAGAGACCCAGTACTTC. The complete variable domain, with remaining parts taken from reference TRBV28 and TRBJ2-5, reads DVKVTQSSRYLVKRTGEKVFLECVQDMDHENMFWYRQDPGLGLRLIYFSYDVKMKEKGDIPEGYSVSREKKERFSLILESASTNQTSMYLCASSRGAQETQYFGPGTRLLVL.

This chain connects TRBV29-1 to TRBJ1-4; D is undetermined. Germline loops: CDR1 SQVTM, CDR2 ANQGSEA. The V gene lost 7 bases and the J gene lost 0 bases, with 9 bases spanning the gap. There are 13 residues in the CDR3. The CDR3, as DNA: TGCAGCGCGGGGTCCACAACTAATGAAAAACTGTTTTTT. It yields the protein CSAGSTTNEKLFF. The full variable domain, in which reference TRBV29-1 and TRBJ1-4 provide the parts outside the CDR3, is SAVISQKPSRDICQRGTSLTIQCQVDSQVTMMFWYRQQPGQSLTLIATANQGSEATYESGFVIDKFPISRPNLTFSTLTVSNMSPEDSSIYLCSAGSTTNEKLFFGSGTQLSVL.

V usage is TRBV12-3 or TRBV12-4 and J usage is TRBJ2-5; D uncertain. Trimming left V 1 base short and J 1 base short, with 4 bases between. There are 13 residues in the CDR3. The DNA for the CDR3 is TGTGCCAGCAGTTTAGGACTCCAAGAGACCCAGTACTTC. The encoded protein is CASSLGLQETQYF.

This chain uses TRBV29-1 with TRBJ2-5; 14 bases agree with TRBD2. In germline, CDR1 is SQVTM, CDR2 ANQGSEA. The V segment lost 6 bases and the J segment 5 bases; nucleotides outside the gene matches: 8. The CDR3 extends over 15 amino acids. This CDR3 reads CSVGTSGGGFETQYF. In DNA, the CDR3 is TGCAGCGTAGGGACTAGCGGGGGAGGTTTTGAGACCCAGTACTTC.

The chain has TRBV5-4 and TRBJ1-2, with a weak D call TRBD1 (6 bases). Germline V CDR1 and CDR2: SGHNT, YYREEE (reference sequence). The ends were cut back, 2 bases at V and 1 base at J, with 9 bases in the middle. The CDR3 loop spans 14 amino acids. CDR3 DNA: TGTGCCAGCAGCTTTGACAGGCTTAACTATGGCTACACCTTC. It translates to CASSFDRLNYGYTF.

The rearrangement joins TRBV19 to TRBJ2-2, with 7 bases lining up with TRBD1. Germline V gene data show CDR1 as LNHDA and CDR2 as SQIVND (reference sequence). Germline trimming cut 3 bases from V and 3 bases from J; bases unmatched to any gene: 10. The CDR3 extends over 17 amino acids. CDR3 coding DNA: TGTGCCAGTAGTATCTACACAGGGGCCGGTTACACCGGGGAGCTGTTTTTT. It yields the protein CASSIYTGAGYTGELFF. The entire variable domain, with the rest obtained from reference TRBV19 and TRBJ2-2, is as follows: DGGITQSPKYLFRKEGQNVTLSCEQNLNHDAMYWYRQDPGQGLRLIYYSQIVNDFQKGDIAEGYSVSREKKESFPLTVTSAQKNPTAFYLCASSIYTGAGYTGELFFGEGSRLTVL.

J is TRBJ2-7 and V is TRBV11-2; a possible D gene is TRBD1 (5 bases). Germline V gene lookup returns CDR1 SGHAT and CDR2 FQNNGV. This CDR3 has 17 amino acids. Trimming cost V 2 bases and J 6 bases, with 23 bases left between them. This CDR3 reads CASSLNLERGLYSEQYF. The DNA of the CDR3 is TGTGCCAGCAGCTTAAATTTGGAAAGGGGCCTGTATAGCGAGCAGTACTTC.

The CDR3 sequence is CASSELWRMGNQPQHF. CDR3 in DNA: TGCGCCAGCAGTGAGCTTTGGAGAATGGGCAATCAGCCCCAGCATTTT. The chain carries TRBV10-1 and TRBJ1-5, with D uncertain. V was cut by 2 bases and J by 2 bases, with 13 bases left in between. Looked up from germline, CDR1 is WNHNN and CDR2 is SYGVQD (reference sequence). There are 16 residues in the CDR3.

The chain links TRBV5-1 to TRBJ2-2; no reliable D call. The CDR3 extends over 15 amino acids. Germline CDR1 reads SGHRS; CDR2 reads YFSETQ. V lost 5 bases and J lost 4, with 15 bases in between. CDR3 amino acids: CASRVVSYPTGELFF. Written as DNA, the CDR3 is TGCGCCAGCAGGGTTGTGTCCTACCCCACCGGGGAGCTGTTTTTT.

A word on this clone: This specimen includes other DNA sequences encoding the same CDR3. This chain links TRBV12-3 or TRBV12-4 with TRBJ1-2; possibly TRBD1 for D (5 bases). This CDR3 is built from 12 residues. The V and J ends lost 1 base and 7 bases respectively, with 7 bases between them. Here the CDR3 reads CASSLGGPGYTF. CDR3 sequence (DNA): TGTGCCAGCAGTTTAGGGGGCCCTGGCTACACCTTC.

The chain links TRBV5-5 to TRBJ2-1; 11 positions agree with TRBD2. Trimming removed 1 base from V and 3 bases from J; junction bases left unmatched: 0. The CDR3 spans 15 residues. Germline V gene data show CDR1 as SGHKS and CDR2 as YYEKEE (reference sequence). Here the CDR3 DNA reads TGTGCCAGCAGCTTGCTAGCGGGGGGCTACAATGAGCAGTTCTTC. The encoded protein is CASSLLAGGYNEQFF.

The chain couples TRBV4-1 to TRBJ1-4, with D hard to call. Germline V gives CDR1 MGHRA, CDR2 YSYEKL. Trimming cost V 0 bases and J 8 bases, with 4 bases left between them. The CDR3 contains 12 residues. CDR3 in amino acids: CASSQDKEKLFF. For the CDR3, the DNA is TGCGCCAGCAGCCAAGATAAAGAAAAACTGTTTTTT.

V and J are TRBV19 and TRBJ1-4, with unresolved D. The V end lost 8 bases, the J end lost 6 bases, and 7 bases lay between the germline ends. Germline lookup yields CDR1 LNHDA and CDR2 SQIVND (reference sequence). The CDR3 length is 11 residues. Written as DNA, the CDR3 is TGTGCCAGTCGAAGGGATGAAAAACTGTTTTTT. Its protein product is CASRRDEKLFF.

The chain carries TRBV20-1 and TRBJ2-1, with D possibly matching TRBD2 (6 bases). Germline CDR1 is DFQATT and CDR2 is SNEGSKA (reference sequence). The CDR3 spans 14 residues. V lost 3 bases, J lost 0 bases, and 9 bases lay in between. CDR3 nucleotides: TGCAGTGCTAGTGGGCGGGGCTCCTACAATGAGCAGTTCTTC. It encodes CSASGRGSYNEQFF.

The CDR3 nucleotides are TGCGCCAGCAGTGAGTCTAAGGGTCCTTCATCCTACGAGCAGTACTTC. Its translation is CASSESKGPSSYEQYF. The V call is TRBV10-2, the J call TRBJ2-7; D ambiguous. V was cut by 0 bases and J by 1 base, with 13 bases left in between. Germline V gives CDR1 WSHSY, CDR2 SAAADI. This CDR3 comprises 16 residues.

This sequence joins TRBV7-2 and TRBJ1-2; D perhaps matches TRBD1 (5 bases). CDR1 and CDR2 from the germline V gene are SGHTA and FQGNSA. There are 14 residues in the CDR3. Between the trimmed V and J ends, which lost 5 bases and 5 bases, there was a span of 15 bases. The DNA of the CDR3 is TGTGCCAGCAGCCCACGTCGGGGGGAGTATGGCTACACCTTC. This sequence encodes CASSPRRGEYGYTF.

The chain uses TRBV5-1 and TRBJ2-7; D is possibly TRBD1 (5 bases). Trimming stripped 6 bases from V and 3 bases from J, with 13 bases between. Germline assignment: CDR1 SGHRS and CDR2 YFSETQ. This CDR3 has 13 residues. CDR3: CASKDRQGYEQYF. For the CDR3, the DNA is TGCGCCAGCAAGGACCGTCAGGGCTACGAGCAGTACTTC.

This chain joins TRBV25-1 and TRBJ2-1; D ambiguous. The CDR3 has 14 residues. CDR1 is MGHDK, CDR2 SYGVNS, per germline. V was clipped by 1 base and J by 3 bases, with 7 bases between them. CDR3 DNA sequence: TGTGCCAGCAGTGAATCTCTCAACTACAATGAGCAGTTCTTC. Translating gives CASSESLNYNEQFF.

The chain links TRBV10-3 to TRBJ2-3; 7 positions agree with TRBD2. V lost 7 bases, J lost 0 bases, and 4 bases stayed unmatched. The V gene's germline CDR1 is ENHRY and CDR2 SYGVKD. The CDR3 covers 14 residues. CDR3 loop: CAIKASGSTDTQYF. In DNA form, the CDR3 reads TGTGCCATCAAGGCTAGCGGTAGCACAGATACGCAGTATTTT.

This sequence joins TRBV27 and TRBJ1-1; 8 nucleotides align to TRBD1. The CDR3 runs to 13 residues. Per germline, CDR1 MNHEY and CDR2 SMNVEV (reference sequence). V was pared by 3 bases and J by 7 bases, with 4 bases of the junction left unmatched. The CDR3 sequence is CASSFPGTGEAFF. The CDR3 DNA reads as TGTGCCAGCAGTTTCCCCGGGACAGGTGAAGCTTTCTTT.

Only one count was recorded for this clone. The rearrangement joins TRBV7-9 to TRBJ2-2; D ambiguous. Trimming left V 5 bases short and J 4 bases short, with 11 bases between. This CDR3 spans 14 amino acids. CDR1 and CDR2 (germline): SEHNR, FQNEAQ (reference sequence). The CDR3 loop reads CASSPPAGTGELFF. The CDR3 DNA sequence: TGTGCCAGCAGCCCCCCCGCTGGCACCGGGGAGCTGTTTTTT.

The gene calls are TRBV4-1 and TRBJ1-2; 7 positions agree with TRBD1. This CDR3 contains 13 residues. Trimming took 4 bases from V and 4 from J; bases not matched to a gene: 3. CDR1 is MGHRA and CDR2 is YSYEKL in the germline V gene. The CDR3 loop is CASSPTGFYGYTF. As DNA, the CDR3 is TGCGCCAGCAGCCCGACAGGGTTCTATGGCTACACCTTC.

V is TRBV4-1 and J is TRBJ1-4, with unresolved D. Germline V gene data show CDR1 as MGHRA and CDR2 as YSYEKL. V lost 3 bases and J lost 8, with 7 bases in between. The CDR3 extends over 12 amino acids. As DNA, the CDR3 is TGCGCCAGCAGCCAGACACAGGAAAAACTGTTTTTT. Its translation is CASSQTQEKLFF.

The rearrangement uses TRBV7-3 and TRBJ2-7; 9 bases map to TRBD1. J lost 4 bases, V lost 2 bases, and 9 bases had no gene match. The CDR3 covers 16 residues. The germline gives CDR1 SGHTA, CDR2 FQGTGA. The CDR3: CASSLGRTGEGYEQYF. DNA for the CDR3: TGTGCCAGCAGCTTAGGACGGACAGGGGAGGGGTACGAGCAGTACTTC.

The chain links TRBV6-6 to TRBJ1-3; D uncertain. Germline loops: CDR1 MNHNY, CDR2 SVGAGI (reference sequence). The V end lost 7 bases, the J end lost 8 bases, and 15 bases lay between the germline ends. There are 13 residues in the CDR3. CDR3 sequence: CASKNEVEDTIYF. CDR3 in DNA: TGTGCCAGCAAAAATGAGGTGGAGGACACCATATATTTT.

This sequence joins TRBV5-1 and TRBJ1-1; no firm D call. The ends were cut back, 4 bases at V and 1 base at J, with 11 bases in the middle. Looked up from germline, CDR1 is SGHRS and CDR2 is YFSETQ. The CDR3 consists of 14 residues. The CDR3, as DNA: TGCGCCAGCAGCCACCCATTGGAGAACACTGAAGCTTTCTTT. It translates to CASSHPLENTEAFF.

In this sample, this clone turned up a few times. The chain joins TRBV6-2 or TRBV6-3 to TRBJ2-6; D is uncertain. The V and J ends lost 6 bases and 0 bases respectively, with 15 bases between them. The CDR3 is made up of 17 amino acids. Germline-derived CDR1 and CDR2 are MNHEY and SVGEGT. The CDR3 reads CASSGDRGFSGANVLTF. CDR3 coding DNA: TGTGCCAGCAGCGGAGATCGTGGTTTCTCTGGGGCCAACGTCCTGACTTTC.